Below are 10 T cell receptor beta chains sequenced from a single sample in a study of blood T cell repertoires in COVID-19. Assay used: immunoSEQ multiplex PCR; TCRdb lists only in-frame clones, some missing. The sample records about 240,000 clones, about 89% being singletons. The sample consisted of PBMCs or T cells enriched from blood (not recorded which). The receptors derive from a woman in her 30s who had recovered from COVID-19.

This chain connects TRBV2 to TRBJ1-5, with a tentative D call TRBD1 (5 bases). The length of the CDR3 is 14 residues. In germline, CDR1 is SNHLY, CDR2 FYNNEI. The ends were cut back, 4 bases at V and 6 bases at J, with 13 bases in the middle. CDR3: CASSATGGIQPQHF. The CDR3 bases are TGTGCCAGCAGTGCTACGGGGGGGATTCAGCCCCAGCATTTT.

This chain links TRBV28 with TRBJ2-1; 8 nucleotides line up with TRBD2. The CDR3 consists of 18 residues. CDR1 and CDR2 from the germline V gene are MDHEN and SYDVKM. The J segment lost 7 bases and the V segment lost 2 bases, leaving 16 bases of the junction unmatched. The CDR3 loop reads CASSLTDFGLAVVNEQFF. DNA for the CDR3: TGTGCCAGCAGTTTAACGGACTTTGGACTAGCTGTAGTGAATGAGCAGTTCTTC.

The V gene is TRBV9, the J gene TRBJ1-1; no reliable D call. Germline assignment: CDR1 SGDLS and CDR2 YYNGEE. This CDR3 region has 14 residues. Trimming stripped 0 bases from V and 12 bases from J, with 18 bases between. CDR3 region: CASSVAPREKRTFF. In nucleotides, the CDR3 is TGTGCCAGCAGCGTAGCTCCTAGAGAGAAGCGGACTTTCTTT.

This clone has a single count. The genes are TRBV29-1 and TRBJ2-1; 10 bases agree with TRBD2. The junction had 12 bases not matched to a gene; V was cut back by 4 bases and J by 9 bases. The CDR3 runs 15 residues. Germline V gene data show CDR1 as SQVTM and CDR2 as ANQGSEA. The CDR3 nucleotides read TGCAGCGTTGGTCGAAGCGGGAGGGCCGTCGGTGAGCAGTTCTTC. Amino acids: CSVGRSGRAVGEQFF.

This chain links TRBV30 with TRBJ1-2, with no clear D. This CDR3 spans 13 amino acids. Germline V gene sequence: CDR1 GTSNPN, CDR2 SVGIG (reference sequence). V was clipped by 2 bases and J by 2 bases, with 9 bases between them. The CDR3 DNA sequence: TGTGCCTGGAGTACCACACCCAACTATGGCTACACCTTC. This encodes CAWSTTPNYGYTF.

The chain has TRBV24-1 and TRBJ1-2; maybe TRBD1 (5 bases). This CDR3 is 14 amino acids long. Germline V gene data show CDR1 as KGHDR and CDR2 as SFDVKD. V was trimmed by 0 bases and J by 5 bases, leaving 9 bases between them. CDR3 in amino acids: CATSDLSQGYGYTF. DNA of the CDR3: TGTGCCACCAGTGATTTGTCCCAGGGATATGGCTACACCTTC.

The V and J genes are TRBV19 and TRBJ1-5; the D is unclear. CDR3 length: 15 amino acids. In germline, CDR1 is LNHDA, CDR2 SQIVND (reference sequence). Trimming left V 5 bases short and J 0 bases short, with 11 bases between. CDR3: CASSEGYYSNQPQHF. The CDR3 DNA is TGTGCCAGTAGTGAGGGCTATTATAGCAATCAGCCCCAGCATTTT. Full variable domain (outside the CDR3, taken from reference TRBV19 and TRBJ1-5): DGGITQSPKYLFRKEGQNVTLSCEQNLNHDAMYWYRQDPGQGLRLIYYSQIVNDFQKGDIAEGYSVSREKKESFPLTVTSAQKNPTAFYLCASSEGYYSNQPQHFGDGTRLSIL.

The CDR3 loop reads CASSGEQGAPNYGYTF. As DNA, the CDR3 is TGTGCCAGCAGTGGGGAACAGGGAGCACCTAACTATGGCTACACCTTC. The chain is built from TRBV28 and TRBJ1-2; D possibly corresponds to TRBD1 (6 bases). V was shortened by 5 bases and J by 0 bases, with 16 bases between the two germline ends. From germline, CDR1 is MDHEN and CDR2 SYDVKM. The CDR3 spans 16 residues.

The chain recombines TRBV19 with TRBJ2-3; D is undetermined. This CDR3 is 12 amino acids long. V lost 4 bases to trimming and J lost 5 bases, with 7 bases between them. Germline V gene lookup returns CDR1 LNHDA and CDR2 SQIVND (reference sequence). CDR3 sequence reads: CASSSSGDTQYF. Here the CDR3 DNA reads TGTGCCAGTAGTAGCTCCGGAGATACGCAGTATTTT.

This clone occurred once. The chain combines TRBV27 with TRBJ1-5; the match to TRBD1 covers 9 bases. The CDR3 extends over 16 amino acids. CDR1 and CDR2 from the germline V gene are MNHEY and SMNVEV (reference sequence). Trimming removed 5 bases from V and 5 bases from J; junction bases left unmatched: 10. CDR3 in amino acids: CASSPGQGIFHQPQHF. CDR3 nucleotide sequence: TGTGCCAGCAGTCCGGGACAGGGAATTTTTCATCAGCCCCAGCATTTT.